The rows below give T cell receptor beta chains drawn from one sample of a study of blood T cells in healthy people across ages. MiXCR, run by TCRdb on the 5' RACE reads, gives a single entry per CDR3 protein. The repertoire includes over 750,000 distinct CDR3 sequences, 20% to 25% of them detected once, and 9% to 9.5% sits in the top ten. These data were also reused for a study on T cells of mothers and their children.

Sequencing was carried out using blood. The source is a boy aged 5-17 years in good health. Each CDR3 is given with its conserved first and last residue. The order of the fields is V gene, clone size, J gene, D gene, CDR3 protein, CDR3 DNA. The D gene is left open where the match is weak. Part of the rows lack a size; the others show once, few, many or a class for expanded clones.

V: TRBV25-1
size: many
J: TRBJ1-2
D: TRBD1
CDR3: CASSAQHGQGDHYGYTF
DNA: TGTGCCAGCAGTGCGCAGCATGGACAGGGGGACCACTATGGCTACACCTTC

V: TRBV18
size: .
J: TRBJ2-7
D: .
CDR3: CASSPPSGGDEQYF
DNA: TGTGCCAGCTCACCACCCTCCGGGGGCGACGAGCAGTACTTC

V: TRBV29-1
size: .
J: TRBJ1-1
D: .
CDR3: CSVRDNMNTEAFF
DNA: TGCAGCGTAAGGGACAACATGAACACTGAAGCTTTCTTT

V: TRBV5-1
size: .
J: TRBJ2-7
D: .
CDR3: CASSLSGPPTTYEQYF
DNA: TGCGCCAGCAGCTTGTCCGGGCCCCCTACCACCTACGAGCAGTACTTC

V: TRBV20-1
size: few
J: TRBJ1-1
D: .
CDR3: CSARNPREAEAFF
DNA: TGCAGTGCCCGGAACCCTAGGGAGGCTGAAGCTTTCTTT

V: TRBV5-1
size: few
J: TRBJ1-4
D: .
CDR3: CASSLAPVGANEKLFF
DNA: TGCGCCAGCAGCTTGGCCCCCGTTGGTGCTAATGAAAAACTGTTTTTT

V: TRBV27
size: .
J: TRBJ2-3
D: .
CDR3: CASSFRTTQYF
DNA: TGTGCCAGCAGTTTTCGGACGACGCAGTATTTT

V: TRBV4-3
size: few
J: TRBJ2-1
D: TRBD2
CDR3: CASSQDNASGGFSSYNEQFF
DNA: TGCGCCAGCAGCCAAGATAACGCTAGCGGGGGGTTTAGCTCCTACAATGAGCAGTTCTTC

V: TRBV28
size: .
J: TRBJ1-2
D: .
CDR3: CASSPIPRGIGNYGYTF
DNA: TGTGCCAGCAGTCCCATACCGAGGGGAATCGGTAACTATGGCTACACCTTC

V: TRBV7-9
size: .
J: TRBJ2-1
D: .
CDR3: CASSQRWGGVGEQFF
DNA: TGTGCCAGCAGCCAGAGGTGGGGCGGCGTTGGTGAGCAGTTCTTC

V: TRBV25-1
size: .
J: TRBJ2-7
D: TRBD2
CDR3: CASSGSPRLAESSYEQYF
DNA: TGTGCCAGCAGTGGATCTCCGCGACTAGCCGAAAGCTCCTACGAGCAGTACTTC

V: TRBV7-3
size: .
J: TRBJ2-1
D: TRBD2
CDR3: CASSTGLAGANNEQFF
DNA: TGTGCCAGCAGCACGGGACTAGCGGGCGCAAACAATGAGCAGTTCTTC

V: TRBV7-8
size: .
J: TRBJ2-3
D: .
CDR3: CASSFSDQRDTQYF
DNA: TGTGCCAGCAGCTTCTCGGACCAGCGGGATACGCAGTATTTT

V: TRBV6-2/TRBV6-3
size: .
J: TRBJ2-7
D: TRBD1
CDR3: CASARDRGILEQYF
DNA: TGTGCCAGCGCCCGGGACAGGGGAATTCTCGAGCAGTACTTC

V: TRBV20-1
size: .
J: TRBJ1-4
D: .
CDR3: CSASRAATNEKLFF
DNA: TGCAGTGCTAGCAGGGCAGCAACTAATGAAAAACTGTTTTTT

V: TRBV27
size: few
J: TRBJ2-2
D: .
CDR3: CASSLSGQVAGELFF
DNA: TGTGCCAGCAGTTTATCGGGACAAGTAGCCGGGGAGCTGTTTTTT

V: TRBV29-1
size: .
J: TRBJ1-3
D: .
CDR3: CSVDGDYSGNTIYF
DNA: TGCAGCGTCGACGGCGATTACTCTGGAAACACCATATATTTT

V: TRBV24-1
size: many
J: TRBJ1-2
D: .
CDR3: CATSDQRQSYGYTF
DNA: TGTGCCACCAGTGATCAACGACAGAGCTATGGCTACACCTTC

V: TRBV27
size: few
J: TRBJ2-5
D: .
CDR3: CASSRETGETQYF
DNA: TGTGCCAGCTCAAGGGAAACGGGAGAGACCCAGTACTTC

V: TRBV24-1
size: .
J: TRBJ2-5
D: TRBD1
CDR3: CATSEMTGDLQETQYF
DNA: TGTGCCACCAGTGAAATGACAGGGGACTTACAAGAGACCCAGTACTTC

V: TRBV20-1
size: .
J: TRBJ2-3
D: .
CDR3: CSATPRQSKVGGTQYF
DNA: TGCAGTGCTACCCCCAGGCAGTCTAAAGTAGGGGGTACGCAGTATTTT

V: TRBV5-1
size: .
J: TRBJ2-5
D: .
CDR3: CASSPGSEQETQYF
DNA: TGCGCCAGCAGCCCCGGGAGTGAGCAAGAGACCCAGTACTTC

V: TRBV6-6
size: .
J: TRBJ2-1
D: .
CDR3: CASSPLSGVEQFF
DNA: TGTGCCAGCAGTCCCTTGTCGGGGGTAGAGCAGTTCTTC

V: TRBV20-1
size: .
J: TRBJ2-5
D: .
CDR3: CSAGRAGGAKTQYF
DNA: TGCAGTGCTGGCCGAGCGGGCGGGGCGAAGACCCAGTACTTC

V: TRBV5-1
size: .
J: TRBJ1-2
D: .
CDR3: CASSYARGALNYGYTF
DNA: TGCGCCAGCAGCTATGCTCGGGGAGCCCTTAACTATGGCTACACCTTC

V: TRBV29-1
size: .
J: TRBJ2-5
D: TRBD2
CDR3: CSVEDPLAGGQETQYF
DNA: TGCAGCGTTGAAGATCCCCTAGCGGGAGGGCAAGAGACCCAGTACTTC

V: TRBV4-1
size: few
J: TRBJ2-5
D: TRBD2
CDR3: CASSQRTSGGYQETQYF
DNA: TGCGCCAGCAGCCAGCGGACTAGCGGGGGGTACCAAGAGACCCAGTACTTC

V: TRBV10-3
size: .
J: TRBJ2-7
D: .
CDR3: CAISDTGNFYEQYF
DNA: TGTGCCATCAGTGACACAGGGAACTTCTACGAGCAGTACTTC

V: TRBV6-1
size: few
J: TRBJ1-3
D: TRBD1
CDR3: CASSIGTGTGRFGNTTYF
DNA: TGTGCCAGCAGTATCGGGACGGGGACAGGACGCTTTGGAAACACCACATATTTT

V: TRBV6-1
size: .
J: TRBJ1-2
D: TRBD1
CDR3: CASTGTGRSNYGYTF
DNA: TGTGCCAGCACCGGGACAGGACGATCTAACTATGGCTACACCTTC

V: TRBV2
size: .
J: TRBJ2-5
D: TRBD2
CDR3: CASSEATSGVETQYF
DNA: TGTGCCAGCAGTGAAGCGACTAGCGGGGTAGAGACCCAGTACTTC

V: TRBV29-1
size: .
J: TRBJ2-1
D: .
CDR3: CSVEDRQDNEQFF
DNA: TGCAGCGTTGAAGATCGACAGGACAATGAGCAGTTCTTC

V: TRBV5-1
size: many
J: TRBJ2-5
D: .
CDR3: CASSPGDYSQETQYF
DNA: TGCGCCAGCAGCCCGGGAGACTACTCTCAAGAGACCCAGTACTTC

V: TRBV9
size: few
J: TRBJ2-7
D: .
CDR3: CASSVAETSSVQYF
DNA: TGTGCCAGCAGCGTAGCTGAGACTAGTAGCGTGCAGTACTTC

V: TRBV11-3
size: few
J: TRBJ2-5
D: TRBD2
CDR3: CASSLDPGTSGQETQYF
DNA: TGTGCCAGCAGCTTAGACCCCGGGACTAGCGGCCAAGAGACCCAGTACTTC

V: TRBV7-6
size: few
J: TRBJ2-7
D: TRBD1
CDR3: CASSIGTGPYYEQYF
DNA: TGTGCCAGCAGCATAGGGACAGGGCCTTACTACGAGCAGTACTTC

V: TRBV29-1
size: few
J: TRBJ2-2
D: TRBD2
CDR3: CNVEDGRSGELFF
DNA: TGCAACGTTGAAGACGGGAGGAGCGGGGAGCTGTTTTTT

V: TRBV7-2
size: .
J: TRBJ2-5
D: TRBD2
CDR3: CASSYRLARETQYF
DNA: TGTGCCAGCAGCTATCGACTAGCGAGAGAGACCCAGTACTTC

V: TRBV6-1
size: .
J: TRBJ2-2
D: TRBD1
CDR3: CASNGQGNTGELFF
DNA: TGTGCCAGCAACGGACAGGGCAACACCGGGGAGCTGTTTTTT

V: TRBV7-9
size: .
J: TRBJ1-1
D: TRBD1
CDR3: CASSARDRVYEAFF
DNA: TGTGCCAGCAGCGCCCGGGACAGGGTTTATGAAGCTTTCTTT

V: TRBV28
size: .
J: TRBJ2-7
D: TRBD1
CDR3: CVSSLRQGAEQYF
DNA: TGTGTCAGCAGTTTGCGACAGGGGGCCGAGCAGTACTTC

V: TRBV12-3/TRBV12-4
size: few
J: TRBJ1-2
D: TRBD1
CDR3: CASRRTGQGGGYTF
DNA: TGTGCCAGTCGGCGAACCGGACAGGGGGGCGGCTACACCTTC

V: TRBV4-2
size: .
J: TRBJ1-1
D: .
CDR3: CASSQGLARDTEAFF
DNA: TGTGCCAGCAGCCAGGGTCTGGCCCGGGACACTGAAGCTTTCTTT

V: TRBV3-1
size: .
J: TRBJ2-5
D: TRBD1
CDR3: CASSYGTDGNGETQYF
DNA: TGTGCCAGCAGCTATGGGACAGACGGAAACGGGGAGACCCAGTACTTC

V: TRBV6-2/TRBV6-3
size: .
J: TRBJ2-1
D: .
CDR3: CASSYSMGGQFF
DNA: TGTGCCAGCAGTTACTCTATGGGGGGGCAGTTCTTC

V: TRBV29-1
size: .
J: TRBJ2-1
D: .
CDR3: CSPIGGNEQFF
DNA: TGCAGCCCGATCGGGGGTAATGAGCAGTTCTTC

V: TRBV5-1
size: .
J: TRBJ1-1
D: .
CDR3: CASSLTHTNTEAFF
DNA: TGCGCCAGCAGCTTAACCCACACGAACACTGAAGCTTTCTTT

V: TRBV7-2
size: .
J: TRBJ2-7
D: .
CDR3: CASSFSRGGSYEQYF
DNA: TGTGCCAGCAGCTTCTCGCGGGGAGGCTCCTACGAGCAGTACTTC

V: TRBV29-1
size: .
J: TRBJ2-1
D: .
CDR3: CSVEGVGGGSNEQFF
DNA: TGCAGCGTTGAAGGGGTAGGGGGGGGGAGCAATGAGCAGTTCTTC

V: TRBV20-1
size: .
J: TRBJ2-3
D: .
CDR3: CSAPQALFGNTQYF
DNA: TGCAGTGCTCCCCAAGCTCTATTCGGAAATACGCAGTATTTT

V: TRBV12-3/TRBV12-4
size: .
J: TRBJ2-3
D: .
CDR3: CASSLIARGRSDTQYF
DNA: TGTGCCAGCAGTTTAATAGCCAGGGGAAGATCAGATACGCAGTATTTT

V: TRBV9
size: many
J: TRBJ2-7
D: .
CDR3: CASSVVGSSYEQYF
DNA: TGTGCCAGCAGCGTAGTCGGTAGCTCCTACGAGCAGTACTTC

V: TRBV6-2/TRBV6-3
size: .
J: TRBJ1-5
D: .
CDR3: CASRSGGTRPQHF
DNA: TGTGCCAGCAGATCAGGCGGGACCCGGCCCCAGCATTTT

V: TRBV25-1
size: few
J: TRBJ1-1
D: .
CDR3: CASSVKVGLITEAFF
DNA: TGTGCCAGCAGTGTGAAAGTGGGTTTAATTACTGAAGCTTTCTTT

V: TRBV4-2
size: .
J: TRBJ2-3
D: TRBD2
CDR3: CASSQVVAGEPTDTQYF
DNA: TGTGCCAGCAGCCAAGTCGTGGCGGGAGAACCTACAGATACGCAGTATTTT